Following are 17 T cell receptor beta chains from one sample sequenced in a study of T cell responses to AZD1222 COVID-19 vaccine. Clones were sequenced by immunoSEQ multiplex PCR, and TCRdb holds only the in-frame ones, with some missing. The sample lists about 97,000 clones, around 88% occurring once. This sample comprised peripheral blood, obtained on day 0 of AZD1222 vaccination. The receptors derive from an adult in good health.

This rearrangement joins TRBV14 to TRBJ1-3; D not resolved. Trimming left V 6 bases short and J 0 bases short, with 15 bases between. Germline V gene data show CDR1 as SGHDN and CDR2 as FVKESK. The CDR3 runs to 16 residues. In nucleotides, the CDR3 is TGTGCCAGCAGTCCCCCCGGACTACTCTCTGGAAACACCATATATTTT. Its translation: CASSPPGLLSGNTIYF.

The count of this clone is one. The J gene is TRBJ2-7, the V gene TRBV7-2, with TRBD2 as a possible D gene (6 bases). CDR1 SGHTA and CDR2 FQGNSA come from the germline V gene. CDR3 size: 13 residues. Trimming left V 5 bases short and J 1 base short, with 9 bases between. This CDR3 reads CASSPGESYEQYF. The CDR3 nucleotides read TGTGCCAGCAGCCCGGGGGAGTCCTACGAGCAGTACTTC.

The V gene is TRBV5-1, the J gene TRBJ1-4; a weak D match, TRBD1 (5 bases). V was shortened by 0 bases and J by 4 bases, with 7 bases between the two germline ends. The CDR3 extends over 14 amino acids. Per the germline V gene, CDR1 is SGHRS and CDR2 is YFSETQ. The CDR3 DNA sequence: TGCGCCAGCAGCTTGGGGACAAATAATGAAAAACTGTTTTTT. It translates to CASSLGTNNEKLFF.

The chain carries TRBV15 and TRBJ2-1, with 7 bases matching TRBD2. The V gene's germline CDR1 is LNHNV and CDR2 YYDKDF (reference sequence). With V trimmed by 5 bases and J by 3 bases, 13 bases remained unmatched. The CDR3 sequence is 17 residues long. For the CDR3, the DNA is TGTGCCACCAGCCGCCCGCCTGGGAGGGCGATCTACAATGAGCAGTTCTTC. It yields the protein CATSRPPGRAIYNEQFF.

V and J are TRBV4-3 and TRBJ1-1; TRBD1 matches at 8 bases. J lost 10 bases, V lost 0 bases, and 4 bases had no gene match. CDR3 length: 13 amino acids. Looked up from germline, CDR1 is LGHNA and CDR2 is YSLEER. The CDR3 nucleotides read TGCGCCAGCAGCCAAGACAGGGGGCGCCGAGCTTTCTTT. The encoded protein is CASSQDRGRRAFF.

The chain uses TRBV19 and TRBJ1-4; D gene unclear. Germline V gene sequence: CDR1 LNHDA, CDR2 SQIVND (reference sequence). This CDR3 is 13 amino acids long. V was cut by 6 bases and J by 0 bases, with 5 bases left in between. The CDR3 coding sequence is TGTGCCAGTAGCAGTTCAACTAATGAAAAACTGTTTTTT. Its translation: CASSSSTNEKLFF.

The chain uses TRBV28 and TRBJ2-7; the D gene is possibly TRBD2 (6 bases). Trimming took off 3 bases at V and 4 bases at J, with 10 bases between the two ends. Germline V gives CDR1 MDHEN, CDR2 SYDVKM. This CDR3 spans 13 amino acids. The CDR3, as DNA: TGTGCCAGCAGTTTTAGGAGGGGATACGAGCAGTACTTC. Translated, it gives CASSFRRGYEQYF.

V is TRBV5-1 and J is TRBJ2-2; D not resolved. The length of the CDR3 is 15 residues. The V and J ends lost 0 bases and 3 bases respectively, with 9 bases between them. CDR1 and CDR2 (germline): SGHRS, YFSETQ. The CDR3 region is CASSLVARHTGELFF. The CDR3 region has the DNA TGCGCCAGCAGCTTGGTAGCCAGGCACACCGGGGAGCTGTTTTTT.

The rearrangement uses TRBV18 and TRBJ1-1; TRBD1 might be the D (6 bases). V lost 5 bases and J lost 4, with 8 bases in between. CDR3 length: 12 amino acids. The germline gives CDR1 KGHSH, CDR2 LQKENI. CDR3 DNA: TGTGCCAGCTCAGAAGGGGGCACTGAAGCTTTCTTT. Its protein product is CASSEGGTEAFF.

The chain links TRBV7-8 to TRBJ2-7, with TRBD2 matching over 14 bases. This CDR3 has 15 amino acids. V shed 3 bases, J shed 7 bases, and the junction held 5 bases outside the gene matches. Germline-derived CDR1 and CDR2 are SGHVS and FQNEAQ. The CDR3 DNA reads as TGTGCCAGCAGCTTGGGACTAGCGGGGGTACGAGAGCAGTACTTC. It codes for CASSLGLAGVREQYF.

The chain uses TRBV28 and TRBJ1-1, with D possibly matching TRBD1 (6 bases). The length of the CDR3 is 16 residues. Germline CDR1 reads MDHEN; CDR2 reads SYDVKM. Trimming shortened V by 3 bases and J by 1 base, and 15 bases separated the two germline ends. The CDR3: CASSLGGASGNTEAFF. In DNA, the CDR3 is TGTGCCAGCAGTTTGGGGGGGGCATCGGGGAACACTGAAGCTTTCTTT.

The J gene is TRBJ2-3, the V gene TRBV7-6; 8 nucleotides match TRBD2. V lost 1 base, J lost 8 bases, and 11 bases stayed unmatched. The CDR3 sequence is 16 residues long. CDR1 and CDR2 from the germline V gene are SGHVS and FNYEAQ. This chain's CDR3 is CASSLGPGTSQGTQYF. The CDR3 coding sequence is TGTGCCAGCAGCTTAGGCCCCGGGACTAGTCAAGGTACGCAGTATTTT. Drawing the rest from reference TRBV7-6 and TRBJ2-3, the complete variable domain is GAGVSQSPRYKVTKRGQDVALRCDPISGHVSLYWYRQALGQGPEFLTYFNYEAQQDKSGLPNDRFSAERPEGSISTLTIQRTEQRDSAMYRCASSLGPGTSQGTQYFGPGTRLTVL.

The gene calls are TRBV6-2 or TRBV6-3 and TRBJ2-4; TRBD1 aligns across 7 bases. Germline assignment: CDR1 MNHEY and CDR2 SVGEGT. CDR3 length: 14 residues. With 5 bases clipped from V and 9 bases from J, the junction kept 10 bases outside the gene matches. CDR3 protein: CASSPPGDSGIQYF. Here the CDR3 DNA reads TGTGCCAGCAGTCCACCCGGGGACAGCGGCATTCAGTACTTC.

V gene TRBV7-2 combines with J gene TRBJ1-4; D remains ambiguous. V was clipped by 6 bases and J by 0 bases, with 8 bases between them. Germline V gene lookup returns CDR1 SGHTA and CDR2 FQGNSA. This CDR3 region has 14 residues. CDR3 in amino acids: CASRLTPTNEKLFF. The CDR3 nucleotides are TGTGCCAGCAGGCTAACCCCAACTAATGAAAAACTGTTTTTT.

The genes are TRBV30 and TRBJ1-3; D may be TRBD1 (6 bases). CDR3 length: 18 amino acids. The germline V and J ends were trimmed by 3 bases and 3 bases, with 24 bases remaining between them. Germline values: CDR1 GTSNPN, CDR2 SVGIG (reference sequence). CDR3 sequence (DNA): TGTGCCTGGAGCGATCCCCGACCGGGGGGCAGGGTTGGAAACACCATATATTTT. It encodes CAWSDPRPGGRVGNTIYF.

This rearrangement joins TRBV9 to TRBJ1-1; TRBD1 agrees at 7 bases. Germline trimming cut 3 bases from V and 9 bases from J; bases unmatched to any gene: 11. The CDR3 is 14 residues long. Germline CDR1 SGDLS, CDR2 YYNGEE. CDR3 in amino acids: CASSAFQGVNQAFF. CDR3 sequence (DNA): TGTGCCAGCAGCGCCTTTCAGGGGGTTAATCAAGCTTTCTTT. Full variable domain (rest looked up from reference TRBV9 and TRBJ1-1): DSGVTQTPKHLITATGQRVTLRCSPRSGDLSVYWYQQSLDQGLQFLIQYYNGEERAKGNILERFSAQQFPDLHSELNLSSLELGDSALYFCASSAFQGVNQAFFGQGTRLTVV.

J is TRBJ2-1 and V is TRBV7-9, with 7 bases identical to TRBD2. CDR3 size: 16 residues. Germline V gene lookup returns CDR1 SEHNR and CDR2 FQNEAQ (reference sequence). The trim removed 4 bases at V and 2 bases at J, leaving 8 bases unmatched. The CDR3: CASSSPPSGPYNEQFF. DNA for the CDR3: TGTGCCAGCAGCTCTCCCCCTAGCGGTCCCTACAATGAGCAGTTCTTC.